This T cell receptor beta chain was sequenced during a study of a mutant IDH1 vaccine in newly diagnosed glioma. About the study: Former treatment meant radiotherapy, temozolomide, or both; the majority had gotten both.

On this clone: What it recognizes is unknown.

Specified time point: week 23, last vaccination. All doses held 300 ug of mutant IDH1 20-mer peptide, with topical imiquimod. Assay used: immunoSEQ multiplex PCR; TCRdb lists only in-frame clones, some missing. The data hold 50,000 to 60,000 clones, with 75% to 90% observed a single time. From germline, CDR1 is MNHEY and CDR2 SVGAGI. This CDR3 spans 15 amino acids. Trimming at V came to 1 base and at J to 1 base, leaving 2 bases not matched to a gene. The material was PBMCs, obtained from a glioma patient whose treatment included an IDH1 peptide vaccine. The receptor's source is a middle-aged man with glioma. V is TRBV6-5 and J is TRBJ1-1, with 8 bases matching TRBD1. CDR3 region: CASSYLGTGNTEAFF. DNA for the CDR3: TGTGCCAGCAGTTACTTGGGGACAGGGAACACTGAAGCTTTCTTT.